The rows below give T cell receptor beta chains drawn from one sample of a study of vaccination and CD4 T cells after COVID-19. These TCRs are of unknown antigen specificity. TCRdb re-called the PCR reads through MiXCR, storing one row per CDR3 protein. Among some 16,000 distinct CDR3 sequences listed, about 53% were seen once. The sequenced sample was CD4+ T cells from blood, cultured in vitro, obtained before SARS-CoV-2 vaccination. These receptors were collected from a human donor who had recovered from COVID-19. Each CDR3 is given with its conserved first and last residue. D genes are given only for firm matches. Clone size is not always given. Where it is, it says once, few, many or a class for expanded clones.

>TRBJ1-1|.|.|TRBV28
TGTGCCAGCGGACTTATGAACACTGAAGCTTTCTTT
CASGLMNTEAFF
>TRBJ2-5|.|TRBD1|TRBV11-3
TGTGCCAGCAGCTCCTTTATACAGGGGATTGGAGAGACCCAGTACTTC
CASSSFIQGIGETQYF
>TRBJ1-2|.|TRBD1|TRBV6-1
TGTGCCAGCCTTAACAGGGGGCGAAGAGGCTACACCTTC
CASLNRGRRGYTF
>TRBJ2-3|.|TRBD2|TRBV24-1
TGTGCCACCAGTGCCTTACTAGCGGGAGGATATACGCAGTATTTT
CATSALLAGGYTQYF
>TRBJ1-5|few|.|TRBV6-2/TRBV6-3
TGTGCCAGCAGTTTGGAGGGCTATAGCAATCAGCCCCAGCATTTT
CASSLEGYSNQPQHF
>TRBJ2-7|.|.|TRBV6-4
TGTGCCAGCAGTGACCTTTGGGGCTACGAGCAGTACTTC
CASSDLWGYEQYF
>TRBJ2-2|.|TRBD2|TRBV7-7
TGTGCCAGCAGCTCAGGACTAGGATTAACCGGGGAGCTGTTTTTT
CASSSGLGLTGELFF
>TRBJ1-6|.|.|TRBV5-1
TGCGCCAGCAGCTTACAACAGGCTTCACCCCTCCACTTT
CASSLQQASPLHF
>TRBJ1-6|.|.|TRBV4-1
TGCGCCAGCAGCCAAGAGATCCTAACTAATAATTCACCCCTCCACTTT
CASSQEILTNNSPLHF
>TRBJ1-1|few|.|TRBV6-1
TGTGCCAGCAGTGCGTCAGCGAACACTGAAGCTTTCTTT
CASSASANTEAFF
>TRBJ2-3|.|.|TRBV10-3
TGTGCCATCAGTGAGTCCTCGGGCACAGATACGCAGTATTTT
CAISESSGTDTQYF
>TRBJ2-7|.|.|TRBV24-1
TGTGCCACCAGTGATTTCGTAAGGTTTTTCTACGAGCAGTACTTC
CATSDFVRFFYEQYF
>TRBJ1-2|.|.|TRBV6-1
TGTGCCAGCAGTGAAAGGGGGGACTATGGCTACACCTTC
CASSERGDYGYTF
>TRBJ1-1|.|.|TRBV27
TGTGCCAGCAGTGGACTGAACACTGAAGCTTTCTTT
CASSGLNTEAFF
>TRBJ2-7|.|TRBD1|TRBV25-1
TGTGCCAGCAGTGGACCGGGACAGGGCTACGAGCAGTACTTC
CASSGPGQGYEQYF
>TRBJ1-6|.|TRBD1|TRBV19
TGTGCCAGTAGTCGAAAAGCAAGGACAGGGGGTGGTTCACCCCTCCACTTT
CASSRKARTGGGSPLHF
>TRBJ1-1|.|TRBD1|TRBV7-9
TGTGCCACCTACAGGGGGCGCAAACATACTGAAGCTTTCTTT
CATYRGRKHTEAFF
>TRBJ2-2|once|TRBD1|TRBV7-9
TGTGCCAGCAGCTGGTTGACAGGGGGTAGTCCCGGGGAGCTGTTTTTT
CASSWLTGGSPGELFF
>TRBJ1-2|once|TRBD1|TRBV5-4
TGTGCCAGCAGCTTGCCAGGGGGCAACTATGGCTACACCTTC
CASSLPGGNYGYTF
>TRBJ2-1|.|TRBD2|TRBV6-1
TGTGCCAGCGTTGATTCGGGACTAGCGGACAATGAGCAGTTCTTC
CASVDSGLADNEQFF
>TRBJ1-2|.|.|TRBV15
TGTGCCACCAGCAGAGATCGGAGGGGATTGGGCTACACCTTC
CATSRDRRGLGYTF
>TRBJ1-2|few|.|TRBV20-1
TGCAGTGCCCACGGTTGGGACTACACCTTC
CSAHGWDYTF
>TRBJ2-7|.|.|TRBV11-3
TGTGCCAGCAGCTTCACCACAGGGCACGAGCAGTACTTC
CASSFTTGHEQYF
>TRBJ1-6|few|TRBD1|TRBV7-2
TGTGCCAGCAGAGACGGACAGGGAGGGACCGCCTTGAATTCACCCCTCCACTTT
CASRDGQGGTALNSPLHF
>TRBJ2-1|.|.|TRBV20-1
TGCAGTGCTCCTAGGGGAGACTGGTCGACCCACAATGAGCAGTTCTTC
CSAPRGDWSTHNEQFF
>TRBJ1-5|.|.|TRBV28
TGTGCCAGCAGTTTTCCCTCCGGGACTAAGGGTCAGCCCCAGCATTTT
CASSFPSGTKGQPQHF
>TRBJ2-7|few|.|TRBV20-1
TGCAGTGCTAGTCCCAGTTTCGACGAGCAGTACTTC
CSASPSFDEQYF
>TRBJ2-1|.|TRBD2|TRBV20-1
TGCAGTGCTCACCTTGCGGGAGTGGGGTACAATGAGCAGTTCTTC
CSAHLAGVGYNEQFF
>TRBJ1-2|few|.|TRBV11-3
TGTGCCAGCAGCTCAGGAGGGTATGGCTACACCTTC
CASSSGGYGYTF